The present T cell receptor beta chain was sequenced within a study of early T cells in non-severe SARS-CoV-2 infection. For the study at large: Chains from this unsorted whole-blood bulk RNA could not be paired. Overall study findings and caveats: Anti-spike CD8 specificities were favored by VDJdb matching, whose results missed private and CD4 specificities.

The CDR3 extends over 15 amino acids. Trimming removed 0 bases at V and 5 bases at J, with 14 bases between. CDR1 is SGDLS, CDR2 YYNGEE, per germline. Remarks on this clonotype: Its antigen is unidentified.

Separate cDNA molecules each had unique molecular identifiers attached to them. Each CDR3 protein gets one entry after TCRdb re-called the 5' RACE reads with MiXCR. Here the sample spans roughly 40,000 distinct CDR3 sequences, more than 9% being singletons. This clonotype was sampled from an adult who was a healthcare worker with PCR-confirmed SARS-CoV-2 infection or an uninfected control (not recorded which). V usage is TRBV9 and J usage is TRBJ2-5; possibly TRBD2 for D (5 bases). The sequenced sample was whole blood. In DNA form, the CDR3 reads TGTGCCAGCAGCGTAGCCGCGAAGAGGGCTGAGACCCAGTACTTC. Translating it yields CASSVAAKRAETQYF.